These 27 T cell receptor beta chains were sequenced from one sample in a study of post-analysis software for immune sequencing data. No antigens are known for them. TCR beta cDNA libraries had unique molecular identifiers. TCRdb reanalysed the PCR reads using MiXCR and keeps one entry per CDR3 protein. This sample has hundreds of thousands of distinct CDR3 sequences, with 30% found just once. Study-level findings and limits: Higher frequency in patients than in controls was seen for about 5 TRBV segments, with TRBV5-6, TRBV5-1 and TRBV20-1 among them.

Sequenced input: blood. The receptors were sampled from a girl between 5 and 17 years old with multiple sclerosis.

V and J are TRBV10-1 and TRBJ2-1; D might be TRBD1 or TRBD2, each matching 5 bases. Germline-derived CDR1 and CDR2 are WNHNN and SYGVQD (reference sequence). The CDR3 has 13 residues. Deletions cut 7 bases from V and 15 bases from J, with 22 bases between. CDR3 loop: CASTGTSGEEWFF. The CDR3, as DNA: TGCGCCAGCACCGGGACGAGCGGCGAGGAATGGTTCTTC.

Only a few counts were recorded for this clonotype. The J gene is TRBJ1-2, the V gene TRBV24-1; TRBD1 aligns across 11 bases. The CDR3 loop spans 15 amino acids. Germline V gene lookup returns CDR1 KGHDR and CDR2 SFDVKD. The V and J ends lost 3 bases and 6 bases, in that order; junction bases with no gene match: 5. The CDR3 spells CATSDNRDRGNGYTF. CDR3 coding DNA: TGTGCCACCAGTGATAATCGGGACAGGGGGAATGGCTACACCTTC.

The V gene is TRBV11-2, the J gene TRBJ1-6, with D perhaps TRBD1 (5 bases). Germline V CDR1 and CDR2: SGHAT, FQNNGV. Trimming pared 4 bases from V and 5 bases from J, leaving 18 bases between. The CDR3 sequence is 17 residues long. Here the CDR3 reads CASSSSFLQENNSPLHF. The CDR3 region has the DNA TGTGCCAGCAGCTCATCTTTCCTACAGGAGAATAATTCACCCCTCCACTTT.

This clonotype has a count of ten or more. This rearrangement joins TRBV7-9 to TRBJ2-3; D gene uncertain. Trimming removed 4 bases at V and 7 bases at J, with 6 bases between. The V gene's germline CDR1 is SEHNR and CDR2 FQNEAQ (reference sequence). CDR3 length: 11 amino acids. CDR3 amino acids: CASSSGHTQYF. The CDR3 DNA reads TGTGCCAGCAGCTCTGGCCATACGCAGTATTTT.

This clonotype was seen only a few times. The J gene is TRBJ1-2, the V gene TRBV12-3 or TRBV12-4; maybe TRBD1 (6 bases). The CDR3 has 12 amino acids. V lost 11 bases and J lost 7, with 17 bases in between. This CDR3 reads CASTGNSRGYTF. The CDR3 DNA reads as TGTGCCTCAACAGGGAATTCTCGTGGCTACACCTTC.

There are a few counts of this clonotype. The chain links TRBV28 to TRBJ2-6; D is possibly TRBD2 (5 bases). Trimming stripped 3 bases from V and 2 bases from J, with 11 bases between. CDR1 is MDHEN, CDR2 SYDVKM, per germline. The CDR3 covers 16 residues. The CDR3 DNA follows: TGTGCCAGCAGTTTGAGAGGGTCAGCTGGGGCCAACGTCCTGACTTTC. Residues: CASSLRGSAGANVLTF.

The chain combines TRBV29-1 with TRBJ2-5; TRBD1 might be the D (8 bases). Germline CDR1 is SQVTM and CDR2 is ANQGSEA. V lost 0 bases and J 11 bases, leaving 31 bases between the germline ends. CDR3 length equals 18 residues. The CDR3 here is CSVEDDRGRLAGEGEQYF. CDR3 in DNA: TGCAGCGTTGAAGACGACAGGGGACGGTTGGCGGGGGAGGGTGAGCAGTACTTC.

This clonotype was recorded many times. The chain joins TRBV6-2 or TRBV6-3 to TRBJ1-2, with no clear D. This CDR3 has 10 residues. The germline V gene encodes CDR1 MNHEY and CDR2 SVGEGT. Trimming cost V 6 bases and J 7 bases, with 6 bases left between them. CDR3 DNA: TGTGCCAGCAGGGATTCTGGCTACACCTTC. Translating gives CASRDSGYTF.

The chain links TRBV18 to TRBJ2-1, with TRBD1 matching 9 bases. Per germline, CDR1 KGHSH and CDR2 LQKENI. The CDR3 sequence is 14 residues long. J lost 8 bases, V lost 0 bases, and 2 bases had no gene match. CDR3 in amino acids: CASSPPGQGHEQFF. CDR3 coding DNA: TGTGCCAGCTCACCACCGGGACAGGGACATGAGCAGTTCTTC.

This clonotype was recorded at least ten times. The genes are TRBV29-1 and TRBJ2-7; D remains unclear. This CDR3 has 12 residues. Trimming stripped 1 base from V and 6 bases from J, with 10 bases between. Looked up from germline, CDR1 is SQVTM and CDR2 is ANQGSEA. Written as DNA, the CDR3 is TGCAGCGTTGAAGCCCCCCTTGGCGAGCAGTACTTC. Residues: CSVEAPLGEQYF.

The chain recombines TRBV9 with TRBJ1-6; perhaps TRBD1 as D (6 bases). This CDR3 is built from 15 residues. V lost 4 bases and J lost 4, with 12 bases in between. CDR1 is SGDLS, CDR2 YYNGEE, per germline. CDR3 region: CASSPGAKYNSPLHF. CDR3 DNA sequence: TGTGCCAGCAGCCCGGGGGCAAAGTATAATTCACCCCTCCACTTT.

This clonotype was counted a few times. Possible read error: a much larger clone is one base away. V and J are TRBV20-1 and TRBJ2-3, with TRBD2 identical over 16 bases. Germline CDR1 and CDR2: DFQATT and SNEGSKA (reference sequence). This CDR3 region has 20 residues. V dropped 2 bases and J dropped 2; count of bases not matched to a gene: 13. The CDR3 coding sequence is TGCAGTGCTAGAACCCCCGGGACTAGCGGGAGGGCTGTTCCCACAGATACGCAGTATTTT. Its protein product is CSARTPGTSGRAVPTDTQYF.

This chain links TRBV7-9 with TRBJ1-1; no definite D call. The V end lost 2 bases, the J end lost 1 base, and 5 bases lay between the germline ends. The CDR3 totals 13 residues. Germline V gives CDR1 SEHNR, CDR2 FQNEAQ (reference sequence). The CDR3 region is CASSLQENTEAFF. CDR3 nucleotide sequence: TGTGCCAGCAGCTTACAGGAGAACACTGAAGCTTTCTTT.

This clonotype was detected ten times or more. The chain links TRBV29-1 to TRBJ2-5; 7 bases are a match to TRBD1. Per the germline V gene, CDR1 is SQVTM and CDR2 is ANQGSEA. This CDR3 region has 13 residues. Losses at the gene ends were 5 bases for V and 3 bases for J; bases not matched to a gene: 6. The CDR3 protein is CSVQTGWEETQYF. Written as DNA, the CDR3 is TGCAGCGTTCAGACAGGGTGGGAAGAGACCCAGTACTTC.

The chain is built from TRBV20-1 and TRBJ1-2, with D possibly matching TRBD1 (6 bases). In germline, CDR1 is DFQATT, CDR2 SNEGSKA (reference sequence). Trimming took off 0 bases at V and 4 bases at J, with 18 bases between the two ends. The CDR3 is made up of 16 amino acids. The CDR3 bases are TGCAGTGCTAGAGATCCGTGGCAGGACAGAGGCTATGGCTACACCTTC. This sequence encodes CSARDPWQDRGYGYTF.

This clonotype was seen a few times. The chain is built from TRBV6-6 and TRBJ1-2; no firm D call. This CDR3 is built from 16 residues. Looked up from germline, CDR1 is MNHNY and CDR2 is SVGAGI (reference sequence). Trimming pared 4 bases from V and 4 bases from J, leaving 19 bases between. The CDR3 is CASSSSGSGQSYGYTF. In nucleotides, the CDR3 is TGTGCCAGCAGTTCGTCGGGTTCTGGCCAGTCCTATGGCTACACCTTC.

The V call is TRBV6-6, the J call TRBJ2-1, with 8 bases identical to TRBD2. After removal of 4 bases from V and 4 bases from J, the junction contained 9 bases not matched to a gene. In germline, CDR1 is MNHNY, CDR2 SVGAGI (reference sequence). CDR3 length: 16 residues. CDR3: CASSSASGRGYNEQFF. As DNA, the CDR3 is TGTGCCAGCAGTTCCGCGAGCGGGAGAGGGTACAATGAGCAGTTCTTC.

The CDR3 DNA reads TGTGCCAGCAGCCCGAGGGGGGCCTCGGGGTTTGAAGCTTTCTTT. Amino acid sequence: CASSPRGASGFEAFF. The rearrangement links TRBV7-9 to TRBJ1-1; possibly TRBD1 for D (6 bases). V dropped 5 bases and J dropped 7 bases, with 20 bases sitting between them. Looked up from germline, CDR1 is SEHNR and CDR2 is FQNEAQ (reference sequence). The CDR3 extends over 15 amino acids.

This clonotype was recorded once. J is TRBJ2-1 and V is TRBV11-2; TRBD1 matches 7 bases. The CDR3 runs to 16 residues. V shed 5 bases, J shed 7 bases, and the junction held 14 bases outside the gene matches. Germline CDR1 SGHAT, CDR2 FQNNGV. In DNA form, the CDR3 reads TGTGCCAGCAGCCCCCACAGGGGTAGACGCAGAAATGAGCAGTTCTTC. Its translation: CASSPHRGRRRNEQFF.

This clonotype was seen repeatedly, ten times or more. The J gene is TRBJ2-3, the V gene TRBV20-1; no firm D call. This CDR3 spans 13 amino acids. Germline V lookup: CDR1 DFQATT, CDR2 SNEGSKA (reference sequence). Trimming pared 7 bases from V and 6 bases from J, leaving 17 bases between. The CDR3 sequence is CSDEDASGDTQYF. The DNA for the CDR3 is TGCAGTGACGAGGACGCGTCTGGCGATACGCAGTATTTT.

The chain couples TRBV3-1 to TRBJ2-1; D gene unclear. Germline V gene lookup returns CDR1 LGHDT and CDR2 YNNKEL (reference sequence). The CDR3 extends over 15 amino acids. V was cut by 0 bases and J by 4 bases, with 10 bases left in between. The chain's CDR3 is CASSQEVPGYNEQFF. CDR3 sequence (DNA): TGTGCCAGCAGCCAAGAAGTTCCAGGATACAATGAGCAGTTCTTC.

The J gene is TRBJ1-5, the V gene TRBV3-1; 7 bases fit TRBD1. Germline V gene lookup returns CDR1 LGHDT and CDR2 YNNKEL (reference sequence). V shed 3 bases, J shed 14 bases, and the junction held 7 bases outside the gene matches. This CDR3 region has 12 residues. Here the CDR3 reads CASSHRTGPKHF. In nucleotides, the CDR3 is TGTGCCAGCAGCCACCGGACAGGTCCTAAGCATTTT.

This clonotype has a count of ten or more. This chain links TRBV6-4 with TRBJ2-4, with 8 bases aligning to TRBD1. Per the germline V gene, CDR1 is MRHNA and CDR2 is SNTAGT. The CDR3 runs to 17 residues. V lost 4 bases to trimming and J lost 4 bases; unmatched junction nucleotides: 12. The CDR3 region is CASSVPRTGTPKNIQYF. In nucleotides, the CDR3 is TGTGCCAGCAGTGTCCCTCGGACAGGGACGCCAAAAAACATTCAGTACTTC.

This clonotype was detected a few times. This chain connects TRBV4-3 to TRBJ1-5; TRBD1 aligns across 12 bases. The CDR3 runs to 15 residues. J lost 5 bases, V lost 6 bases, and 5 bases had no gene match. Germline V gene sequence: CDR1 LGHNA, CDR2 YSLEER. The CDR3: CASSPGQGAHQPQHF. Written as DNA, the CDR3 is TGCGCCAGCAGTCCGGGACAGGGGGCTCATCAGCCCCAGCATTTT.

This clonotype occurred a few times. CDR3 loop: CASGGDPYEQYF. The DNA for the CDR3 is TGTGCCAGCGGCGGAGACCCCTACGAGCAGTACTTC. This chain uses TRBV28 with TRBJ2-7; D is uncertain. The CDR3 length is 12 residues. V dropped 8 bases and J dropped 2 bases, with 10 bases sitting between them. The germline V gene has CDR1 MDHEN and CDR2 SYDVKM.

This clonotype was counted only a few times. The CDR3 sequence: CASSPLQGAGETQYF. CDR3 sequence (DNA): TGTGCCAGCAGCCCCCTGCAGGGGGCGGGAGAGACCCAGTACTTC. V usage is TRBV11-2 and J usage is TRBJ2-5; 8 bases are a match to TRBD1. Germline-derived CDR1 and CDR2 are SGHAT and FQNNGV. The J segment lost 4 bases and the V segment lost 5 bases, leaving 9 bases of the junction unmatched. The CDR3 totals 15 residues.

The table lists this clonotype with a few counts. This chain joins TRBV10-3 and TRBJ2-7, with 11 positions matching TRBD2. This CDR3 is built from 17 residues. Looked up from germline, CDR1 is ENHRY and CDR2 is SYGVKD. V lost 2 bases, J lost 2 bases, and 8 bases stayed unmatched. CDR3 nucleotide sequence: TGTGCCATCAGTGAGCGGCTAACTAGCGGGGGAGCCTACGAGCAGTACTTC. This sequence encodes CAISERLTSGGAYEQYF.